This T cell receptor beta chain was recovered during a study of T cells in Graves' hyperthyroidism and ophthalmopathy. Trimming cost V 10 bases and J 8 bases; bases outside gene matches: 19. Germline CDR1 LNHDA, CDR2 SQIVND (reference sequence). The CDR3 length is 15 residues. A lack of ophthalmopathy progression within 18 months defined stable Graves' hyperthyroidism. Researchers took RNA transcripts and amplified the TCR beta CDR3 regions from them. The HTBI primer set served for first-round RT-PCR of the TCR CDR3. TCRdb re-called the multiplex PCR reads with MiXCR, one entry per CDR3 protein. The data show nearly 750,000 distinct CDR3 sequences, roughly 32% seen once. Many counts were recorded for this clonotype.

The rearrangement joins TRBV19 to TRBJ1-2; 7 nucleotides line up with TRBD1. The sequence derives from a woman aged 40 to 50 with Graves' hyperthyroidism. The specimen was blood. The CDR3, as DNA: TGTGCCACCTTGGGGGACAGTTCGTCGACGGGGGGCTACACCTTC. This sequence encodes CATLGDSSSTGGYTF.